A selection of T cell receptor beta chains follows, all from one sample in a study of CD8+CD57+ T cells in acquired aplastic anemia. TCRdb reprocessed the reads via MiXCR and lists one record per CDR3 protein. Of hundreds of thousands of distinct CDR3 sequences listed, approximately 82% are singletons. The sequenced material came from sorted CD4+, CD8+, or CD8+CD57+ T cells (not recorded which) from PBMCs. The origin of the receptors is a human donor with aplastic anemia. CDR3s include the opening cysteine and the closing phenylalanine or tryptophan. A D gene is named only where the DNA matches it firmly. Clone sizes are given selectively: once, few, many, or a class where the clone is expanded.

>TRBV7-9|-|TRBJ1-1|-
TGTGCCAGCAGCCTAGAGGCGGGCAACACTGAAGCTGTCTTT
CASSLEAGNTEAVF
>TRBV10-3|-|TRBJ2-3|-
TGTGCCATCAGTGGGCGCCCCGAAAGGCACCCCACAGAAACGCAGTATTTT
CAISGRPERHPTETQYF
>TRBV5-4|-|TRBJ1-2|-
TGTGCCAGCAGCGGGGACGGCCCGTCCGGGGGCTACACCTTC
CASSGDGPSGGYTF
>TRBV2|TRBD1|TRBJ2-3|-
TGTGCCAGCGGTTGGACAGGCAATCATACGCAGTATTTT
CASGWTGNHTQYF
>TRBV9|-|TRBJ2-1|once
TGTGCCAGTAGTGGGACCGGGACTTGTTTTAATGAGCAGTTCTTC
CASSGTGTCFNEQFF
>TRBV9|TRBD2|TRBJ2-3|-
TGTGCCAGCAGCGTAGCGGGAGGGAGAAATCAGCCCTATTTT
CASSVAGGRNQPYF
>TRBV14|-|TRBJ1-2|-
TGTGCCAGCAGCCATGGCGGAAGGGGGGGCTACACCTTC
CASSHGGRGGYTF
>TRBV7-9|-|TRBJ1-1|-
TGTGCCAGCAGCCCGGGGCAGTTGGAAGAGACCCAGTACTTCTTT
CASSPGQLEETQYFF
>TRBV19|TRBD1|TRBJ2-1|-
TGTGCCGCGGCGGGACAGGGTGGAAATGAGCAGTTCTTC
CAAAGQGGNEQFF
>TRBV15|-|TRBJ2-3|once
TGTGCCACCAGCTTACGGGGAGGACCCGACGAGCAGTTCTTT
CATSLRGGPDEQFF
>TRBV7-9|-|TRBJ1-1|few
TGTGCCAGCAGCTTAGATCTGACCGGGAGCACTGAAGCGTTCTTT
CASSLDLTGSTEAFF
>TRBV2|-|TRBJ1-5|-
TGTGCCAGCAGTCGGACAGTTGCAACAATCGAAAAACTGATTTTT
CASSRTVATIEKLIF
>TRBV7-2|-|TRBJ2-5|-
TGTGCCACCAGCATTCAAAGCAGCCAAGAGACCCATGACTTC
CATSIQSSQETHDF
>TRBV14|-|TRBJ1-2|once
TGTGCCAGCAGTGAAGTGACCAGAAACACGATATATTGCTACACCTTC
CASSEVTRNTIYCYTF
>TRBV10-2|TRBD2|TRBJ2-3|few
TGCGCCAGCAGTGCGGCTAGCGGGAGGACAGATACGCAGTATTTT
CASSAASGRTDTQYF
>TRBV7-8|TRBD1|TRBJ1-2|-
TGTGCCAGCAGCTTTCATCCAGACGGGACAGAACCCTATGGCTACACCTTC
CASSFHPDGTEPYGYTF
>TRBV9|-|TRBJ2-3|-
TGTGCCAGCGGGGACGGGGGCAGAGATGCCCACTATTTT
CASGDGGRDAHYF
>TRBV3-1|-|TRBJ2-3|-
TGTGCCAGCAGCTTCCCCCCAGGACGGGCTACGCAGTATTTT
CASSFPPGRATQYF
>TRBV29-1|-|TRBJ2-1|-
TGCAGCGTTGGAGCGCTGGGGACCTACAATGAGCAGTTCTTC
CSVGALGTYNEQFF
>TRBV11-3|-|TRBJ2-3|-
TGTGCCAGCAGCGTACAACTCACAGATACGCAGTATTTT
CASSVQLTDTQYF
>TRBV5-8|-|TRBJ1-2|once
TGTGCCAGCAGCTTGGACAAGGCCACCAGCTATGGCTACACCTTC
CASSLDKATSYGYTF
>TRBV15|-|TRBJ2-3|-
TGTGCCACCATTAGAACTTCCGCAACAGAGGCGCAGTATTTT
CATIRTSATEAQYF
>TRBV19|TRBD2|TRBJ2-5|-
TGTGCCAGTAGTAACCCGTCGGGAGGGGAGACCCAGTACTTC
CASSNPSGGETQYF
>TRBV24-1|-|TRBJ2-1|-
TGTGCCACCAGTGATTTTACAGGGAGGCAGTTCTTC
CATSDFTGRQFF
>TRBV29-1|-|TRBJ2-7|-
TGCAGCGCCGCTAGCGTCAGCATGGGCGAGCAGTACTTC
CSAASVSMGEQYF
>TRBV2|-|TRBJ1-2|-
TGTGCCAGCGTTACGGACCAGGAGAATTGCTACACCTTC
CASVTDQENCYTF
>TRBV13|-|TRBJ1-2|-
TGTGCCAGCAGCTTACGGCTAGCGGGCTTGGACTATGGCTACACCTTC
CASSLRLAGLDYGYTF
>TRBV19|-|TRBJ1-2|few
TGTGCCAGCAAAGGCCCTGGGAGCTATGGCTACACCTTC
CASKGPGSYGYTF
>TRBV7-9|-|TRBJ1-1|-
TGTGCCAGCAGCTCAGGGGTCAGGGTGCGTACTGAAGCTTTCTTT
CASSSGVRVRTEAFF
>TRBV25-1|-|TRBJ2-1|-
TGTGCCAGCAGTGAATACCAGGGTTCCAATAACAATGAGCAGTTCTTC
CASSEYQGSNNNEQFF
>TRBV7-8|-|TRBJ2-7|few
TGTGCCAGCAGCTTAGTAGGCCAGTCCTACGAGCAGTACTTC
CASSLVGQSYEQYF
>TRBV7-8|TRBD1|TRBJ2-5|-
TGTGCCAGCAGCCGCGGGACAGGGGACAGTTCACCCCTCTTC
CASSRGTGDSSPLF
>TRBV9|-|TRBJ1-5|-
-
CASSEGSDTQYFDF
>TRBV9|-|TRBJ1-2|-
TGTGCCAGCAGCGTACGTGCCAGGGGCTTGGACTATGGCTACACCTTC
CASSVRARGLDYGYTF
>TRBV5-5|TRBD1|TRBJ1-2|-
TGCGCCAGCAGCCCTAGGGGACAGTCGAACTATGGCCACACCTTC
CASSPRGQSNYGHTF
>TRBV20-1|TRBD2|TRBJ2-5|-
TGCAGTGCTAGAGGGGCTAGCGGGAGTGAGGAGACCCAGTACTTC
CSARGASGSEETQYF
>TRBV7-6|-|TRBJ2-5|once
TGTGCCAGCAGCTTAGCCCCCGCGCATGAGACCCATTTTTTC
CASSLAPAHETHFF
>TRBV7-2|-|TRBJ1-2|once
TGTGCCAGCAGCTTGACTCGGGGCGGCGACTATGGCTACACCTTC
CASSLTRGGDYGYTF
>TRBV6-1|TRBD1|TRBJ2-3|-
TGTGCCAGCAGTCAAGCCCCCGGGACAGGGGATCACACAGATACGCAGTATTTT
CASSQAPGTGDHTDTQYF
>TRBV6-4|TRBD1|TRBJ2-1|-
TGTGCCAGCAGGTTGACAGGGGGCAATGAGCAGTTCTTC
CASRLTGGNEQFF
>TRBV7-2|-|TRBJ2-7|-
TGTGCCAGCAGCTTAGACGGGGGCGGGAACGAGCAGTACTTC
CASSLDGGGNEQYF
>TRBV7-6|TRBD1|TRBJ2-7|-
TGTGCCAGCAGCTCGGACAGGGGGCATTCACCCCTCCACTACTTC
CASSSDRGHSPLHYF
>TRBV2|-|TRBJ2-7|-
TGTGCCAGCAGTCTTGGGCCGATCCATGAGCAGTACTTC
CASSLGPIHEQYF
>TRBV19|-|TRBJ2-1|-
TGTGCCAGTAGTCCCACCGGAGGCTATGAGCAGTTCTTC
CASSPTGGYEQFF
>TRBV7-3|-|TRBJ2-3|-
TGTGCCAGCAGCTTAGCGGGGACTTCGGGTACGCAGTATTTT
CASSLAGTSGTQYF
>TRBV7-2|-|TRBJ1-1|-
TGTGCCAGCGGAGGGGGGGCCTCCTGCGAGCAGTACTTCTTCTTT
CASGGGASCEQYFFF
>TRBV20-1|-|TRBJ1-3|-
TGCAGTGCTTGCATCGGGAGGGCCCACAACACCATATATTTT
CSACIGRAHNTIYF
>TRBV7-9|TRBD2|TRBJ2-1|-
TGTGCCAGCAGTATCACTAGAGCGGGGGGCAATGATGAGTTCTTC
CASSITRAGGNDEFF
>TRBV7-9|-|TRBJ1-2|-
TGTGCCAGCAGCTTAGAACCCGGGGAGCATGGCTACGGATTC
CASSLEPGEHGYGF
>TRBV19|-|TRBJ1-2|-
TGTGCCAGTAGTATAGCTAGCGGAGCCTACAATGGCTACTTCTTC
CASSIASGAYNGYFF
>TRBV11-3|-|TRBJ1-1|few
TGTGCCAGCAGTGGGGATCTGACAGCGAACACTGAAGCTTTCTTT
CASSGDLTANTEAFF
>TRBV7-9|-|TRBJ2-2|-
TGTGCCAGCAGCTTAGATCTCACAGGGAACACTACAGCTGAGCTGTTTTTT
CASSLDLTGNTTAELFF
>TRBV7-9|-|TRBJ2-3|-
TGTGCCAGCAGCCTACAAGGCGGGGCCCGAGACAAGCAGTATTTT
CASSLQGGARDKQYF
>TRBV27|TRBD1|TRBJ2-1|-
TGTGCCAGCAGTTGGACAGGACAAGGCGATGCGCAGTTCTTC
CASSWTGQGDAQFF
>TRBV9|TRBD1|TRBJ2-3|-
TGTGCCAGCAGCGCAACCGGGACAGGGAACACTGAAGCTTTT
CASSATGTGNTEAF